These 27 T cell receptor beta chains were all obtained from the same sample, sequenced in a study of T cells expressing NK-cell markers. TCRdb processed the 5' RACE reads again and assigns one entry to each CDR3 protein, with no DNA. This sample's clone table lists a few hundred thousand distinct CDR3 sequences. The specimen was blood T cells: a sorted CD56 or NKG2C T cell subset, CD4+ or CD8+ T cells, or bulk PBMC T cells (not recorded which). The receptors stem from a man between 18 and 69 years old in good health.

The rearrangement uses TRBV20-1 and TRBJ2-7; the D call of TRBD1 rests on TCRdb alone, since no DNA is present to check it. CDR1 and CDR2 from the germline V gene are DFQATT and SNEGSKA (reference sequence). This CDR3 spans 13 amino acids. CDR3 sequence: CSARAGRTLEQYF.

V usage is TRBV12-3 or TRBV12-4 and J usage is TRBJ2-7; the D gene TCRdb calls, TRBD1, cannot be checked with no DNA. This CDR3 contains 11 residues. CDR3: CASRDRAVQYF.

The gene calls are TRBV5-6 and TRBJ2-5. From germline, CDR1 is SGHDT and CDR2 YYEEEE. The CDR3 extends over 13 amino acids. CDR3 sequence: CASSERMKETQYF.

The chain has TRBV7-9 and TRBJ1-4; TCRdb's D call of TRBD1 is untestable without DNA. CDR1 and CDR2 (germline): SEHNR, FQNEAQ (reference sequence). This CDR3 contains 16 residues. CDR3 amino acids: CASSLALGTSNEKLFF.

The V and J genes are TRBV5-1 and TRBJ1-6; absent DNA, TCRdb's TRBD1 call cannot be checked. CDR1 is SGHRS and CDR2 is YFSETQ in the germline V gene. The CDR3 runs to 16 residues. CDR3 sequence reads: CASSSEGQAINSPLHF.

The chain is built from TRBV12-3 or TRBV12-4 and TRBJ2-3; the TCRdb D gene call, TRBD2, has no DNA to confirm it. The CDR3 covers 15 residues. CDR3 region: CASSLRLAGADTQYF.

CDR3 residues: CASSLTWGRQPQHF. The chain couples TRBV5-5 to TRBJ1-5. Germline assignment: CDR1 SGHKS and CDR2 YYEKEE (reference sequence). The CDR3 contains 14 residues.

The chain joins TRBV5-1 to TRBJ2-7; the TCRdb call, TRBD1, lacks DNA for checking. Looked up from germline, CDR1 is SGHRS and CDR2 is YFSETQ. The CDR3 totals 14 residues. This CDR3 is CASSNGQVSYEQYF. The complete variable domain, with remaining parts taken from reference TRBV5-1 and TRBJ2-7, reads KAGVTQTPRYLIKTRGQQVTLSCSPISGHRSVSWYQQTPGQGLQFLFEYFSETQRNKGNFPGRFSGRQFSNSRSEMNVSTLELGDSALYLCASSNGQVSYEQYFGPGTRLTVT.

The rearrangement joins TRBV20-1 to TRBJ1-2. The CDR3 loop spans 13 amino acids. Germline V gene sequence: CDR1 DFQATT, CDR2 SNEGSKA (reference sequence). The chain's CDR3 is CSARSGGLEGYTF.

This CDR3 reads CASSLGAGEDSPLHF. The chain has TRBV5-5 and TRBJ1-6. The germline V gene has CDR1 SGHKS and CDR2 YYEKEE (reference sequence). There are 15 residues in the CDR3.

The chain employs TRBV9 and TRBJ2-7; TCRdb lists TRBD1, though no DNA is available to test this call. CDR3 length: 14 amino acids. From germline, CDR1 is SGDLS and CDR2 YYNGEE. CDR3 sequence: CASSGTGLGYEQYF.

The chain uses TRBV3-1 and TRBJ2-3; TCRdb outputs TRBD2, but without DNA this stays unchecked. Germline V gene sequence: CDR1 LGHDT, CDR2 YNNKEL (reference sequence). The CDR3 has 17 amino acids. CDR3: CASSQGTSGLSTDTQYF.

V usage is TRBV12-3 or TRBV12-4 and J usage is TRBJ2-5. This CDR3 comprises 14 residues. The CDR3 loop reads CASSFGPSRETQYF.

The CDR3 loop is CASSLGQGDKLFF. This chain links TRBV7-7 with TRBJ1-4; the TCRdb D gene call, TRBD1, has no DNA to confirm it. Germline V gene data show CDR1 as SSHAT and CDR2 as FNYEAQ (reference sequence). CDR3 length equals 13 residues. Full variable domain (remainder filled in from reference TRBV7-7 and TRBJ1-4): GAGVSQSPRYKVTKRGQDVTLRCDPISSHATLYWYQQALGQGPEFLTYFNYEAQPDKSGLPSDRFSAERPEGSISTLTIQRTEQRDSAMYRCASSLGQGDKLFFGSGTQLSVL.

The CDR3 loop is CASSSGPPSYEQYF. This chain joins TRBV28 and TRBJ2-7; TCRdb lists TRBD1, though no DNA is available to test this call. Germline CDR1 reads MDHEN; CDR2 reads SYDVKM. The CDR3 has 14 residues.

This chain links TRBV18 with TRBJ2-1; checking the TCRdb D call of TRBD2 is not possible without DNA. This CDR3 region has 16 residues. CDR1 is KGHSH, CDR2 LQKENI, per germline. The CDR3 sequence: CASSPLAGANYNEQFF.

The genes are TRBV6-1 and TRBJ2-4; TCRdb calls TRBD1, which cannot be checked without DNA. CDR1 MNHNS and CDR2 SASEGT come from the germline V gene. The CDR3 consists of 18 residues. The CDR3: CASSQIAPGHLAKNIQYF.

The chain carries TRBV12-3 or TRBV12-4 and TRBJ2-5; TCRdb picks TRBD2, but there is no DNA to check that call. CDR3 length: 14 amino acids. This CDR3 is CASSTGLPQETQYF.

This chain joins TRBV7-2 and TRBJ1-4; as DNA is missing, the TRBD1 call by TCRdb cannot be tested. Germline V gene data show CDR1 as SGHTA and CDR2 as FQGNSA. The CDR3 is 14 amino acids. CDR3 sequence: CASSPGRGHEKLFF.

The chain employs TRBV6-8 and TRBJ1-6. This CDR3 comprises 17 residues. Germline loops: CDR1 MNHGY, CDR2 SAAAGT. The CDR3 loop reads CASSYERRSSYNSPLHF.

This sequence joins TRBV11-3 and TRBJ2-5; there is no DNA to check the TCRdb D call of TRBD1. This CDR3 contains 16 residues. CDR1 is SGHNT and CDR2 is YENEEA in the germline V gene. This CDR3 reads CASSTGGSGGQETQYF.

The genes are TRBV2 and TRBJ2-3; TCRdb outputs TRBD1, but without DNA this stays unchecked. Germline-derived CDR1 and CDR2 are SNHLY and FYNNEI. The CDR3 has 14 amino acids. The CDR3 spells CASRRQGVSDTQYF.

This rearrangement joins TRBV19 to TRBJ2-3; as DNA is missing, the TRBD2 call by TCRdb cannot be tested. The germline V gene encodes CDR1 LNHDA and CDR2 SQIVND (reference sequence). The CDR3 totals 15 residues. CDR3 protein: CASSRLAGTTDTQYF.

The V call is TRBV11-2, the J call TRBJ2-5; TCRdb names TRBD1, which stays unverified in the absence of DNA. Germline V gene data show CDR1 as SGHAT and CDR2 as FQNNGV. The CDR3 contains 16 residues. Here the CDR3 reads CASSPSGGAKLGTQYF. The complete variable domain, with remaining parts taken from reference TRBV11-2 and TRBJ2-5, reads EAGVAQSPRYKIIEKRQSVAFWCNPISGHATLYWYQQILGQGPKLLIQFQNNGVVDDSQLPKDRFSAERLKGVDSTLKIQPAKLEDSAVYLCASSPSGGAKLGTQYFGPGTRLLVL.

The V and J genes are TRBV3-1 and TRBJ1-4; TCRdb outputs TRBD1, but without DNA this stays unchecked. The V gene's germline CDR1 is LGHDT and CDR2 YNNKEL (reference sequence). CDR3 length: 12 residues. CDR3 protein: CASRAPGEKLFF.

The chain joins TRBV4-2 to TRBJ1-4; TCRdb's D call, TRBD1, is unchecked because there is no DNA. The CDR3 loop spans 16 amino acids. CDR1 and CDR2 (germline): LGHNA, YNFKEQ. The CDR3 sequence is CASSQGFGTLNEKLFF.

This chain uses TRBV4-2 with TRBJ2-3; TCRdb names TRBD1, which stays unverified in the absence of DNA. The CDR3 is made up of 14 amino acids. The V gene's germline CDR1 is LGHNA and CDR2 YNFKEQ. The CDR3 region is CASSQDLDRGTQYF.